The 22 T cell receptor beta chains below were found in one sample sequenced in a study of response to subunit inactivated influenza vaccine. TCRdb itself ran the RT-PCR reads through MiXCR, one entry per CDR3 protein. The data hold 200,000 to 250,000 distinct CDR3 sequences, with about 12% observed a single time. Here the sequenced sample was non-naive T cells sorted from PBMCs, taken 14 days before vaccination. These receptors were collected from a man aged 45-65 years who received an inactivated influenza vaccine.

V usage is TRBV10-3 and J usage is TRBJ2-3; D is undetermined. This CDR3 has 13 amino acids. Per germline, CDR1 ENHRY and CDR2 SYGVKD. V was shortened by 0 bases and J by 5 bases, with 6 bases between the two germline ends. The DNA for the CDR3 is TGTGCCATCAGTGAGTCCCCCCTAGATACGCAGTATTTT. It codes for CAISESPLDTQYF.

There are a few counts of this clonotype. The CDR3 spells CASSRQQNQPQHF. Written as DNA, the CDR3 is TGTGCCAGCAGTAGACAGCAGAATCAGCCCCAGCATTTT. The chain recombines TRBV6-1 with TRBJ1-5; D perhaps matches TRBD1 (5 bases). Trimming stripped 5 bases from V and 4 bases from J, with 9 bases between. This CDR3 is built from 13 residues. The V gene's germline CDR1 is MNHNS and CDR2 SASEGT.

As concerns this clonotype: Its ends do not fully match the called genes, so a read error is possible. The CDR3 DNA reads TGTGCCAGCAGCGTACCAACGACAGGGGGCCGGGATGAGAAGTTCTTC. This encodes CASSVPTTGGRDEKFF. V gene TRBV9 combines with J gene TRBJ2-1, with 10 bases fitting TRBD1. The CDR3 covers 16 residues. Germline lookup yields CDR1 SGDLS and CDR2 YYNGEE.

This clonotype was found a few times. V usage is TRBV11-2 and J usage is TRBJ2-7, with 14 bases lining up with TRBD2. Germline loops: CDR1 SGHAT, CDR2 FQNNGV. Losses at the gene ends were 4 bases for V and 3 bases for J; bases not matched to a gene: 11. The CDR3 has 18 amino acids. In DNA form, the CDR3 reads TGTGCCAGCAGCTCAGGACCGGGACTAGCGGGAGATTTCTACGAGCAGTACTTC. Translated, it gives CASSSGPGLAGDFYEQYF.

The CDR3 DNA reads as TGTGCCAGCAGTTACCAATACAGGGTCGATCAGCCCCAGCATTTT. As protein: CASSYQYRVDQPQHF. The chain carries TRBV6-7 and TRBJ1-5, with D maybe TRBD1 (6 bases). TRBV6-7 is an open reading frame whose function is uncertain. The CDR3 runs 15 residues. Deletions cut 2 bases from V and 5 bases from J, with 13 bases between.

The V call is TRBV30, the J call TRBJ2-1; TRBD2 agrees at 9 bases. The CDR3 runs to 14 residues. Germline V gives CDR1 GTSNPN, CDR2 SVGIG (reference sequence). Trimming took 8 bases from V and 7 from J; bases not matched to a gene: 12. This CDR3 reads CARSKGGGGNEQFF. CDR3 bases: TGTGCCCGATCCAAGGGCGGGGGGGGAAATGAGCAGTTCTTC.

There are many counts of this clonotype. In nucleotides, the CDR3 is TGTGCCAGCAGCCGAAGAGCTGGTGCAACTAATGAAAAACTGTTTTTT. Protein sequence: CASSRRAGATNEKLFF. The V call is TRBV12-3 or TRBV12-4, the J call TRBJ1-4; D unresolved. The V end was cut by 6 bases, the J end by 0 bases, with 14 bases between. This CDR3 has 16 residues.

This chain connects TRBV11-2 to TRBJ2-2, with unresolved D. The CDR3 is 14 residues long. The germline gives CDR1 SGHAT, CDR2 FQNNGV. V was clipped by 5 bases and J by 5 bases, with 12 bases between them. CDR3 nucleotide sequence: TGTGCCAGCAGCCTGGGCCATGAGACCGGGGAGCTGTTTTTT. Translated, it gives CASSLGHETGELFF.

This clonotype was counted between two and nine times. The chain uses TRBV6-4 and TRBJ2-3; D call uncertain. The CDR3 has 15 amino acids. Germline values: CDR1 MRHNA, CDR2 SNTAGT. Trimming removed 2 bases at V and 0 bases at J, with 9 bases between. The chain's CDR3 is CASSDGQASTDTQYF. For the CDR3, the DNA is TGTGCCAGCAGTGACGGTCAGGCCAGCACAGATACGCAGTATTTT.

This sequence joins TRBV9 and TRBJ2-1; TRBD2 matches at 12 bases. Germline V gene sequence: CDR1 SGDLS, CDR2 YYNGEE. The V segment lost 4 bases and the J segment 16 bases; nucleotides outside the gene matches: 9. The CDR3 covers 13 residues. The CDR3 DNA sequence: TGTGCCAGCAGCCCGAGACTAGCGGGAGAGGTATTCTTC. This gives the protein CASSPRLAGEVFF.

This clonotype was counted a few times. For the CDR3, the DNA is TGTGCCAGCAGCTGGACAGGGCTCAATCAGCCCCAGCATTTT. Residues: CASSWTGLNQPQHF. This chain uses TRBV7-2 with TRBJ1-5, with 8 bases aligning to TRBD1. Germline CDR1 and CDR2: SGHTA and FQGNSA. Losses at the gene ends were 4 bases for V and 3 bases for J; bases not matched to a gene: 2. There are 14 residues in the CDR3. Full variable domain (outside the CDR3, taken from reference TRBV7-2 and TRBJ1-5): GAGVSQSPSNKVTEKGKDVELRCDPISGHTALYWYRQSLGQGLEFLIYFQGNSAPDKSGLPSDRFSAERTGGSVSTLTIQRTQQEDSAVYLCASSWTGLNQPQHFGDGTRLSIL.

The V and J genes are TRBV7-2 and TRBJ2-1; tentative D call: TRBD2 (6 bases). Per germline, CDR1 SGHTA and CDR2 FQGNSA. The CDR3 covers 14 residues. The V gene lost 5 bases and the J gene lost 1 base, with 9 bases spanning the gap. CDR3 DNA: TGTGCCAGCAGCCCCGGGACTTCCTACAATGAGCAGTTCTTC. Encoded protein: CASSPGTSYNEQFF.

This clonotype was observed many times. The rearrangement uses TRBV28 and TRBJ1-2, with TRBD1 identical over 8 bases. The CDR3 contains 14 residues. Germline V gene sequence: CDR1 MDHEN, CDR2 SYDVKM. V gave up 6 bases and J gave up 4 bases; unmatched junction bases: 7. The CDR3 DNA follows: TGTGCCAGCAGCCAACAGGGGGTGAGCTATGGCTACACCTTC. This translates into CASSQQGVSYGYTF.

The CDR3 sequence: CASSYGGAREKLFF. For the CDR3, the DNA is TGTGCCAGCAGTTATGGGGGGGCTAGGGAAAAACTGTTTTTT. This chain joins TRBV12-3 or TRBV12-4 and TRBJ1-4, with D perhaps TRBD1 (6 bases). The V end was cut by 4 bases, the J end by 8 bases, with 14 bases between. CDR3 length: 14 residues.

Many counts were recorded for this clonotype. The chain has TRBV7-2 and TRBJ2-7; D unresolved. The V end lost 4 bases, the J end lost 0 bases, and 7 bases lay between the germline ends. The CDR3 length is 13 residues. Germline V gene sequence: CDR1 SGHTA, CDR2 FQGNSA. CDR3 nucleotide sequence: TGTGCCAGCAGCTCCTTCGACTCCTACGAGCAGTACTTC. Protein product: CASSSFDSYEQYF.

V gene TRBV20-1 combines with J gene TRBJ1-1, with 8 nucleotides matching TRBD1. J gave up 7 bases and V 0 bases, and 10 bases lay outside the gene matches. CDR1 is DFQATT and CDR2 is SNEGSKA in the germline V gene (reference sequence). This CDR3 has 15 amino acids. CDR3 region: CSARDRDRGWIEAFF. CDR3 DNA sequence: TGCAGTGCTAGAGATCGTGACAGGGGTTGGATTGAAGCTTTCTTT.

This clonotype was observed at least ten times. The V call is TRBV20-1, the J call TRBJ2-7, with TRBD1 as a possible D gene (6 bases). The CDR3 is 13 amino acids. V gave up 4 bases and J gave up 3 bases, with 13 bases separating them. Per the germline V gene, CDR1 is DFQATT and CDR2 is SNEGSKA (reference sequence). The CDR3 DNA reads TGCAGTGCTATTAAAGACAGGAGCTACGAGCAGTACTTC. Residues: CSAIKDRSYEQYF.

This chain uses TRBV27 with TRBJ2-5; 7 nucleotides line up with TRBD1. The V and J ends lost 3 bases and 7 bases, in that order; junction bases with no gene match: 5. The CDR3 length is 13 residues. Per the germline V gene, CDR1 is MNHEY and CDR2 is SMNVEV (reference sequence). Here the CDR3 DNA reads TGTGCCAGCAGTTTTGACAGGGCGGTGACCCAGTACTTC. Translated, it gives CASSFDRAVTQYF.

The CDR3 spells CAITDDGYGYTF. The CDR3, as DNA: TGTGCCATCACCGATGACGGATATGGCTACACCTTC. The chain is built from TRBV10-3 and TRBJ1-2; D unresolved. This CDR3 contains 12 residues. V lost 7 bases and J 5 bases, leaving 11 bases between the germline ends. The germline CDR1 and CDR2 sequences are ENHRY and SYGVKD.

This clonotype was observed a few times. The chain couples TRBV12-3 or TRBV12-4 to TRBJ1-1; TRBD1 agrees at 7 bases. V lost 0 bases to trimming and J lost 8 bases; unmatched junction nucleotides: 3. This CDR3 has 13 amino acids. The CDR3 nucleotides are TGTGCCAGCAGTTTAGCGCTACAGGGGGAAGCTTTCTTT. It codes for CASSLALQGEAFF.

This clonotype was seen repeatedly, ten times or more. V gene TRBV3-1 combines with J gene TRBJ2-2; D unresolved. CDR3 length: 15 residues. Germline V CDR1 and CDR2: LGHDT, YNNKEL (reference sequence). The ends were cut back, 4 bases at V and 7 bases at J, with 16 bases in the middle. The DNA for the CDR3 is TGTGCCAGCAGCCGCATGGTAGCTGTGGGCGGGGAGCTGTTTTTT. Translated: CASSRMVAVGGELFF.

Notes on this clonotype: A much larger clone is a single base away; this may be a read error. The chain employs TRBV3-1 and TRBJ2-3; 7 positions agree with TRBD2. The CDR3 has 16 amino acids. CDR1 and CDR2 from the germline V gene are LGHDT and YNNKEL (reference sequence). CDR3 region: CATSQASGSSTDTQYF. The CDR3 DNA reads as TGTGCCACCAGCCAAGCTAGCGGATCTAGCACAGATACGCAGTATTTT.